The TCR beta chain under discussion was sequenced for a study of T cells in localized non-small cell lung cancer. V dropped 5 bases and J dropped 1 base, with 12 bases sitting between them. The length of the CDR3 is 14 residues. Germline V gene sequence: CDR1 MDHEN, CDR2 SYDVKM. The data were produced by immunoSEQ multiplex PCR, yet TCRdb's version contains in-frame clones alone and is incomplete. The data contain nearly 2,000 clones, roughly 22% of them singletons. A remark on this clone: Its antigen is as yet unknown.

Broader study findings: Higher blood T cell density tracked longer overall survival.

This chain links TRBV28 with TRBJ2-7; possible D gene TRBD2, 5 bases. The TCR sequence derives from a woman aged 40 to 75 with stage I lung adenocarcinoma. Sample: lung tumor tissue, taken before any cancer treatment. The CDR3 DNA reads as TGTGCCAGCAGTAGGACGGGGAAATCCTACGAGCAGTACTTC. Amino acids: CASSRTGKSYEQYF.